The rows below give T cell receptor beta chains drawn from one sample of a study of blood T cells in healthy people across ages. TCRdb reprocessed the 5' RACE reads with MiXCR, giving one entry per CDR3 protein. Among 1.5 million to 2 million distinct CDR3 sequences listed, roughly 30% were seen once. Material for sequencing was blood. The source of these receptors is a woman aged 25-40 years in good health. CDR3s include the opening cysteine and the closing phenylalanine or tryptophan. The order of the fields is clone size, V gene, J gene, D gene, CDR3 DNA, CDR3 protein. D genes are given only for firm matches. Rows give clone size only sometimes, using once, few, many, or a class for an expanded clone.

clone_size: NA; v_call: TRBV20-1; j_call: TRBJ2-3; d_call: NA; cdr3_nt: TGCAGTGCCGAGGTGCGAGATACGCAGTATTTT; cdr3_aa: CSAEVRDTQYF
clone_size: NA; v_call: TRBV20-1; j_call: TRBJ2-3; d_call: TRBD2; cdr3_nt: TGCAGTACTAGAACCTCCGGCGGGACTAGCAGTAGGGATACGCAGTATTTT; cdr3_aa: CSTRTSGGTSSRDTQYF
clone_size: NA; v_call: TRBV5-6; j_call: TRBJ2-7; d_call: TRBD1; cdr3_nt: TGTGCCAGCAGCTCATCACAGGGGGTTTTCTCCTACGAGCAGTACTTC; cdr3_aa: CASSSSQGVFSYEQYF
clone_size: once; v_call: TRBV27; j_call: TRBJ2-1; d_call: NA; cdr3_nt: TGTGCCAGCAGTATGCTCGACTCGAGCTCCTACAATGAGCAGTTCTTC; cdr3_aa: CASSMLDSSSYNEQFF
clone_size: few; v_call: TRBV28; j_call: TRBJ2-3; d_call: TRBD1; cdr3_nt: TGTGCCAGCAGTTTATTAGGGACAGGCACAGATACGCAGTATTTT; cdr3_aa: CASSLLGTGTDTQYF
clone_size: NA; v_call: TRBV20-1; j_call: TRBJ1-3; d_call: NA; cdr3_nt: TGCAGTGCGAGACAGAGTCGGGGGCTCGGAAACACCATATATTTT; cdr3_aa: CSARQSRGLGNTIYF
clone_size: NA; v_call: TRBV5-4; j_call: TRBJ1-5; d_call: TRBD1; cdr3_nt: TGTGCCACATCCCAACAGGGGCTCGATCAGCCCCAGCATTTT; cdr3_aa: CATSQQGLDQPQHF
clone_size: NA; v_call: TRBV6-6; j_call: TRBJ2-1; d_call: NA; cdr3_nt: TGTGCCAGCAGTCCTGGGGGGGGGCTAGGGGTTTGGAATGAGCAGTTCTTC; cdr3_aa: CASSPGGGLGVWNEQFF
clone_size: many; v_call: TRBV27; j_call: TRBJ2-7; d_call: NA; cdr3_nt: TGTGCCAGCAGTTTATTGGGGGCGCGCTACGAGCAGTACTTC; cdr3_aa: CASSLLGARYEQYF
clone_size: NA; v_call: TRBV3-1; j_call: TRBJ2-1; d_call: NA; cdr3_nt: TGTGCCAGCAGCCGACTAGAATCCTACAATGAGCAGTTCTTC; cdr3_aa: CASSRLESYNEQFF
clone_size: NA; v_call: TRBV21-1; j_call: TRBJ1-5; d_call: NA; cdr3_nt: TGTGCCCCCGGACCCCCAAAGGGCCAGCCCCAGCATTTT; cdr3_aa: CAPGPPKGQPQHF
clone_size: NA; v_call: TRBV29-1; j_call: TRBJ1-1; d_call: NA; cdr3_nt: TGCAGCGTTAAGGGGTCTCCCTACACTGAAGCTTTCTTT; cdr3_aa: CSVKGSPYTEAFF
clone_size: few; v_call: TRBV7-9; j_call: TRBJ2-2; d_call: TRBD1; cdr3_nt: TGTGCCAGCAGGCCGGGACAGGGGGTTACCGGGGAGCTGTTTTTT; cdr3_aa: CASRPGQGVTGELFF
clone_size: NA; v_call: TRBV20-1; j_call: TRBJ2-6; d_call: NA; cdr3_nt: TGCAGTGCTAGTATGGGAACTGGGGCCAACGTCCTGACTTTC; cdr3_aa: CSASMGTGANVLTF
clone_size: NA; v_call: TRBV15; j_call: TRBJ2-2; d_call: TRBD2; cdr3_nt: TGTGCCACCAGCCGTAGCGGGGGGGCCTCCGGGGAGCTGTTTTTT; cdr3_aa: CATSRSGGASGELFF
clone_size: few; v_call: TRBV9; j_call: TRBJ2-1; d_call: NA; cdr3_nt: TGTGCCAGCAGCGTCGAACCGAACTACAATGAGCAGTTCTTC; cdr3_aa: CASSVEPNYNEQFF
clone_size: NA; v_call: TRBV15; j_call: TRBJ1-5; d_call: NA; cdr3_nt: TGTGCCACCAGCAGAGATTGGGCCGGGCATAGCAATCAGCCCCAGCATTTT; cdr3_aa: CATSRDWAGHSNQPQHF
clone_size: many; v_call: TRBV6-2/TRBV6-3; j_call: TRBJ2-3; d_call: NA; cdr3_nt: TGTGCCACCAAGCCCCCCGGCAGACCTAGCACAGATACGCAGTATTTT; cdr3_aa: CATKPPGRPSTDTQYF
clone_size: few; v_call: TRBV12-3/TRBV12-4; j_call: TRBJ2-7; d_call: NA; cdr3_nt: TGTGCCAGCAGCAACGGACAGGAGGGGGTCTACGAGCAGTACTTC; cdr3_aa: CASSNGQEGVYEQYF
clone_size: NA; v_call: TRBV5-1; j_call: TRBJ1-4; d_call: TRBD1; cdr3_nt: TGCGCCAGCAGGAGACAGGGGGCTTCGGAAAAACTGTTTTTT; cdr3_aa: CASRRQGASEKLFF
clone_size: few; v_call: TRBV7-9; j_call: TRBJ1-5; d_call: NA; cdr3_nt: TGTGCCAGCAGCGTACAGGGAAGCAATCAGCCCCAGCATTTT; cdr3_aa: CASSVQGSNQPQHF
clone_size: NA; v_call: TRBV5-5; j_call: TRBJ2-4; d_call: NA; cdr3_nt: TGTGCCAGCAGCAATCACCTAGAAAACACTCAGTACTTC; cdr3_aa: CASSNHLENTQYF
clone_size: NA; v_call: TRBV13; j_call: TRBJ1-1; d_call: NA; cdr3_nt: TGTGCCAGCAGCCCCCGATCCGAAATGAACACTGAAGCTTTCTTT; cdr3_aa: CASSPRSEMNTEAFF
clone_size: few; v_call: TRBV30; j_call: TRBJ2-1; d_call: NA; cdr3_nt: TGTGCCTGGAGTCTGGTCCACAGTGAGCAGTTCTTC; cdr3_aa: CAWSLVHSEQFF
clone_size: few; v_call: TRBV20-1; j_call: TRBJ2-7; d_call: TRBD1; cdr3_nt: TGCAGTGCCCCTCGGACAGGGCTCGACGAGCAGTACTTC; cdr3_aa: CSAPRTGLDEQYF
clone_size: few; v_call: TRBV6-2/TRBV6-3; j_call: TRBJ2-1; d_call: TRBD2; cdr3_nt: TGTGCCAGCAGGACCGGGGGGTATTTATACAATGAGCAGTTCTTC; cdr3_aa: CASRTGGYLYNEQFF
clone_size: NA; v_call: TRBV5-1; j_call: TRBJ2-3; d_call: TRBD2; cdr3_nt: TGCGCCAGCAGCTTGGCCCGAACTAGCGGAGATACGCAGTATTTT; cdr3_aa: CASSLARTSGDTQYF
clone_size: few; v_call: TRBV18; j_call: TRBJ1-1; d_call: TRBD1; cdr3_nt: TGTGCCAGCTCACTACAGGGGCAGAACACTGAAGCTTTCTTT; cdr3_aa: CASSLQGQNTEAFF